The TCR beta chain described here comes from a study of post-analysis software for immune sequencing data. Across the whole study: The courses of disease that were included comprised relapsing-remitting, secondary progressive and progressive-relapsing multiple sclerosis.

The germline gives CDR1 MGHRA, CDR2 YSYEKL. The CDR3 has 18 residues. Trimming removed 2 bases at V and 0 bases at J, with 19 bases between. Details on this clonotype: Its antigen remains unidentified.

Findings of the study overall: About 5 TRBV segments (TRBV5-6, TRBV5-1 and TRBV20-1 among them) occurred more frequently in patients than in controls. Controls' normalized Chao1 diversity significantly exceeded that of multiple sclerosis patients.

cDNA libraries of TCR beta carried unique molecular identifiers. Starting from about 0.94 to 9.7 million T cells, the study yielded 460,000 or so cDNA molecules. TCRdb processed the PCR reads anew with MiXCR; each CDR3 protein has one entry. This table holds hundreds of thousands of distinct CDR3 sequences, roughly three fifths found once. The source material was blood. The sequence was collected from a girl aged 2-10 years with multiple sclerosis. The chain uses TRBV4-1 and TRBJ1-2; D is perhaps TRBD1 (6 bases). CDR3 bases: TGCGCCAGCAGCCAAAACCCTAGGACAGTCGGAGCTAACTATGGCTACACCTTC. Its protein is CASSQNPRTVGANYGYTF.